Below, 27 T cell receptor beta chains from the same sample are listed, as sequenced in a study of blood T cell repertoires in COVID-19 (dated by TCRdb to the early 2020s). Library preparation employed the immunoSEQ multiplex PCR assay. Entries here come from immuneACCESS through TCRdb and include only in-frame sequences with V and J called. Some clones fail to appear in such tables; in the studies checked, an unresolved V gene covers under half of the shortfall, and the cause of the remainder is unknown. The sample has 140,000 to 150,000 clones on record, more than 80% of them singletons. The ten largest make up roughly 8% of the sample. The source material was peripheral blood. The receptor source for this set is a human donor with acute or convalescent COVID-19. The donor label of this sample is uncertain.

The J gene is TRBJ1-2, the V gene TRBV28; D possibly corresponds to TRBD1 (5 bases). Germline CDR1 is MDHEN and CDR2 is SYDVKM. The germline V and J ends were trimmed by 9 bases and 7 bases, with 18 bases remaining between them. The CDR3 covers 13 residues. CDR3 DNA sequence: TGTGCCAGTACGGTTGGGACTATCGGTGGCTACACCTTC. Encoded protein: CASTVGTIGGYTF.

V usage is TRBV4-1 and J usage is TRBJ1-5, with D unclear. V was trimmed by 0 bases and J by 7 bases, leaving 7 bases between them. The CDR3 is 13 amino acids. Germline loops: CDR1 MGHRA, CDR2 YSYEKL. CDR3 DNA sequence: TGCGCCAGCAGCCAAGAGGTAGCACAGCCCCAGCATTTT. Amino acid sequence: CASSQEVAQPQHF.

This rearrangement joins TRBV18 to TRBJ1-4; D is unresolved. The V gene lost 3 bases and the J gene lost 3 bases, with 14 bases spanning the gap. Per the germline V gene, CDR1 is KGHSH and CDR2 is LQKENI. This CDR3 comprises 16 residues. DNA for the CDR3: TGTGCCAGCTCACCCTCTGTACCCGGGGCTAATGAAAAACTGTTTTTT. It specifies CASSPSVPGANEKLFF. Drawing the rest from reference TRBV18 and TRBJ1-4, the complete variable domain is NAGVMQNPRHLVRRRGQEARLRCSPMKGHSHVYWYRQLPEEGLKFMVYLQKENIIDESGMPKERFSAEFPKEGPSILRIQQVVRGDSAAYFCASSPSVPGANEKLFFGSGTQLSVL.

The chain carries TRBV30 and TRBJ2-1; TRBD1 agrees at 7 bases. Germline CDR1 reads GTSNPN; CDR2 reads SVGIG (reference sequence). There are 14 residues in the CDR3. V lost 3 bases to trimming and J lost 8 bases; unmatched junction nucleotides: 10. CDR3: CAWRGQAGVHEQFF. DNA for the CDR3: TGTGCCTGGAGAGGACAGGCCGGCGTTCATGAGCAGTTCTTC.

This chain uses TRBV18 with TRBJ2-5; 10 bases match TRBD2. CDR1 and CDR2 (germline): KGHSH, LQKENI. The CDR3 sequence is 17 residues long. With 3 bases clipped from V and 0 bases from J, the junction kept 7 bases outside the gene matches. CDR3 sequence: CASSPPRAGGNQETQYF. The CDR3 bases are TGTGCCAGCTCACCGCCTCGAGCGGGGGGGAACCAAGAGACCCAGTACTTC. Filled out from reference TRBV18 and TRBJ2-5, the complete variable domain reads NAGVMQNPRHLVRRRGQEARLRCSPMKGHSHVYWYRQLPEEGLKFMVYLQKENIIDESGMPKERFSAEFPKEGPSILRIQQVVRGDSAAYFCASSPPRAGGNQETQYFGPGTRLLVL.

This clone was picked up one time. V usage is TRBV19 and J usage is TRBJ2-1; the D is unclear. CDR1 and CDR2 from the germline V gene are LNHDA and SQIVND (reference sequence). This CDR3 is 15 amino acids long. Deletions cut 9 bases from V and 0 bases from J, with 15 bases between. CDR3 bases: TGTGCCAGCCGTGGGCCCACAAGCTCCTACAATGAGCAGTTCTTC. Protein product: CASRGPTSSYNEQFF.

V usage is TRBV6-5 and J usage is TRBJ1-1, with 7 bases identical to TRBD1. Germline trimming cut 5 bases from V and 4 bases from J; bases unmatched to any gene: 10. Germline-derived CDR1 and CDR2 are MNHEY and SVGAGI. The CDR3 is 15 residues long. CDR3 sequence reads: CASSPQTGLGTEAFF. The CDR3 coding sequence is TGTGCCAGCAGTCCCCAGACAGGGTTGGGCACTGAAGCTTTCTTT.

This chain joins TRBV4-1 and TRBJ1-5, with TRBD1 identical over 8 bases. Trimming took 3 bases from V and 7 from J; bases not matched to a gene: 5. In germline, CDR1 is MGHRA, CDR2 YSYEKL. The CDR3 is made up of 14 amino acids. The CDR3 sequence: CASSQDRVGQPQHF. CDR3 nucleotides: TGCGCCAGCAGCCAGGACAGGGTTGGGCAGCCCCAGCATTTT.

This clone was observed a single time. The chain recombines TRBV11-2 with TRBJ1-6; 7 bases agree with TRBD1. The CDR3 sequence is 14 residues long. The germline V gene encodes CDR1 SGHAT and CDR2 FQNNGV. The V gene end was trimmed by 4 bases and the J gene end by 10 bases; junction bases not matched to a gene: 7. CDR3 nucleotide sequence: TGTGCCAGCAGCTCGGACAGGTCGTGGTCACCCCTCCACTTT. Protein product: CASSSDRSWSPLHF.

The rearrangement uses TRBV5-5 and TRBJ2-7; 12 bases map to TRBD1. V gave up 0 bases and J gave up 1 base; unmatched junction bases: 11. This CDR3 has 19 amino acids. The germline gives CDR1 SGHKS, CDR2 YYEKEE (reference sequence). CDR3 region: CASSLVVGQGAKGSYEQYV. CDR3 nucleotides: TGTGCCAGCAGCTTGGTCGTGGGACAGGGGGCAAAGGGATCCTACGAGCAGTACGTC.

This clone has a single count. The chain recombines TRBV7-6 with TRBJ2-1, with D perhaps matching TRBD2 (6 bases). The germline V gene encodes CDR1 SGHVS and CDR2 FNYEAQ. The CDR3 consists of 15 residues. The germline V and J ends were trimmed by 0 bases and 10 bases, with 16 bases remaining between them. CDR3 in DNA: TGTGCCAGCAGCTTAGCGGGCTCTCTTGGGGGGGAGCAGTTCTTC. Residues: CASSLAGSLGGEQFF.

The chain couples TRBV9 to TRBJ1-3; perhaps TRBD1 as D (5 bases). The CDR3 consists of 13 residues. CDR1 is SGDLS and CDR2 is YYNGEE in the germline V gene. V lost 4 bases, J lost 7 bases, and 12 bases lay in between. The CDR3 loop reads CASSYGHPNTIYF. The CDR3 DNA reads TGTGCCAGCAGCTACGGACACCCCAACACCATATATTTT.

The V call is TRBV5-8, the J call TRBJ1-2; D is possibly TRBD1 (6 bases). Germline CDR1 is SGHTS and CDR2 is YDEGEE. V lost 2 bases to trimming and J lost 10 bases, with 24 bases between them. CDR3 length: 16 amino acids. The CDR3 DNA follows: TGTGCCAGCAGCTTCTTCCCAAAACAGGGCTCCCACCACTACACCTTC. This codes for CASSFFPKQGSHHYTF. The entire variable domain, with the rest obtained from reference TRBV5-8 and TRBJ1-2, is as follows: EAGVTQSPTHLIKTRGQQATLRCSPISGHTSVYWYQQALGLGLQFLLWYDEGEERNRGNFPPRFSGRQFPNYSSELNVNALELEDSALYLCASSFFPKQGSHHYTFGSGTRLTVV.

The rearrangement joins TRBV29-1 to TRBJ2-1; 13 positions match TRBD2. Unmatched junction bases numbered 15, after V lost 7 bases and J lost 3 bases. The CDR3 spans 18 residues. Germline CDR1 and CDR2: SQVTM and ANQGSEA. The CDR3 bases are TGCAGCGCCCATCTACTAGCGGGGGGGCCCTACTACTACAATGAGCAGTTCTTC. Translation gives CSAHLLAGGPYYYNEQFF.

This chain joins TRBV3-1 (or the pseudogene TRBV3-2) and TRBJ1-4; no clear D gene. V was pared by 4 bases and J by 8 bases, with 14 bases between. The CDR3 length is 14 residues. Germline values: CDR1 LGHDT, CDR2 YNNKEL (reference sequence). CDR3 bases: TGTGCCAGCAGCCCCTTGACGGGAGGAGAAAAACTGTTTTTT. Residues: CASSPLTGGEKLFF.

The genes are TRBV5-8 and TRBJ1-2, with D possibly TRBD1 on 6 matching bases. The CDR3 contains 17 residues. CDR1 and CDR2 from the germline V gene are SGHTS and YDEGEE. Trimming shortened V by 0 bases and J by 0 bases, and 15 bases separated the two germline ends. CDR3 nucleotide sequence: TGTGCCAGCAGCTTGGATTGGGGGCTCCACTCTAACTATGGCTACACCTTC. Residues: CASSLDWGLHSNYGYTF. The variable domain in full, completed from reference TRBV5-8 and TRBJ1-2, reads EAGVTQSPTHLIKTRGQQATLRCSPISGHTSVYWYQQALGLGLQFLLWYDEGEERNRGNFPPRFSGRQFPNYSSELNVNALELEDSALYLCASSLDWGLHSNYGYTFGSGTRLTVV.

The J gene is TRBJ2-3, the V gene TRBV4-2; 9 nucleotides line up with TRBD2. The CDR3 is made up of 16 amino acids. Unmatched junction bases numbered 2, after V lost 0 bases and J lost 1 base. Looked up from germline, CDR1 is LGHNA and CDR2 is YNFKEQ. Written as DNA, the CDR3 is TGTGCCAGCAGCCAAGATCAGCGGGGGGGCACAGATACGCAGTATTTT. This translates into CASSQDQRGGTDTQYF.

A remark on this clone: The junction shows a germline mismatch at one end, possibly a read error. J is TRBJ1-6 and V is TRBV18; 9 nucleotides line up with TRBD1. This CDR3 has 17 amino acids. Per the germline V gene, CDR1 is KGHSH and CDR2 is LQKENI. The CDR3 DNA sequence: TGTGCCAGCTCTCCACAGGGGGCTGAGGCCTATAATTCACCCCTCCACTTT. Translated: CASSPQGAEAYNSPLHF.

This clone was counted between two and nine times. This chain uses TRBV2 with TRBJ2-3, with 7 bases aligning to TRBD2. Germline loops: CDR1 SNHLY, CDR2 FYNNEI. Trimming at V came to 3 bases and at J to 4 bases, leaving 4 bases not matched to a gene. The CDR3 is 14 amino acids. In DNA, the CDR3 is TGTGCCAGCAGTGAGGTAGCGGGTTCAGATACGCAGTATTTT. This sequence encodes CASSEVAGSDTQYF.

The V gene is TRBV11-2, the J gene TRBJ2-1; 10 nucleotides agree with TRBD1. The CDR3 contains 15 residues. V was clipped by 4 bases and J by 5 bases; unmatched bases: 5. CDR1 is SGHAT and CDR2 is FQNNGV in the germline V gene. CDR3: CASSSRQGANNEQFF. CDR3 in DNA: TGTGCCAGCAGCTCCAGACAGGGGGCGAACAATGAGCAGTTCTTC.

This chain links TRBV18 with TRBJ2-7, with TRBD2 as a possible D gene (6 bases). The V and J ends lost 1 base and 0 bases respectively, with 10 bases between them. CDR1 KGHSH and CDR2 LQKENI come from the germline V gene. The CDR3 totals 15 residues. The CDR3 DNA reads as TGTGCCAGCTCACCACAGCGGGCGAGCTCCTACGAGCAGTACGTC. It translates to CASSPQRASSYEQYV.

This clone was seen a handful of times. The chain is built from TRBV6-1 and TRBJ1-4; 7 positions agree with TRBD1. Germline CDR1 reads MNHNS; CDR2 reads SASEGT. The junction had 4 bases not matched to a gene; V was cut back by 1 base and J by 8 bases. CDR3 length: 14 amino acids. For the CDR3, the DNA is TGTGCCAGCAGTGAAGTTTACAGGGGAGAAAAACTGTTTTTT. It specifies CASSEVYRGEKLFF.

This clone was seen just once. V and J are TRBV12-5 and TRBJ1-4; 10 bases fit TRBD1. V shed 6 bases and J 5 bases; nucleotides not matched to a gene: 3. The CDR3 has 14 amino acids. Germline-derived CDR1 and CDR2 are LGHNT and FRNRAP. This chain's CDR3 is CASGAGQGNEKLFF. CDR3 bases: TGTGCTAGTGGGGCGGGACAGGGGAATGAAAAACTGTTTTTT. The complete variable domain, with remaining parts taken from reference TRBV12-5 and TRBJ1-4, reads DARVTQTPRHKVTEMGQEVTMRCQPILGHNTVFWYRQTMMQGLELLAYFRNRAPLDDSGMPKDRFSAEMPDATLATLKIQPSEPRDSAVYFCASGAGQGNEKLFFGSGTQLSVL.

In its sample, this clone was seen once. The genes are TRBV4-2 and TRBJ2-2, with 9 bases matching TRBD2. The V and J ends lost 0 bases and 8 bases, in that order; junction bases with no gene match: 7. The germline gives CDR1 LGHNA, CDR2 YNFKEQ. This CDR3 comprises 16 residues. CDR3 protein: CASSQEGSGGSGELFF. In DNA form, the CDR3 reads TGTGCCAGCAGCCAAGAAGGTAGCGGGGGATCGGGGGAGCTGTTTTTT.

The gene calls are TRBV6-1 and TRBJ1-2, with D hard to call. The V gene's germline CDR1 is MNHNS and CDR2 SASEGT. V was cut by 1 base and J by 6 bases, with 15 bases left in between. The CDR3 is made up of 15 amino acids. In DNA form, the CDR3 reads TGTGCCAGCAGTGAAGGCCTAAGCGGAGGGCATGGCTACACCTTC. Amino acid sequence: CASSEGLSGGHGYTF.

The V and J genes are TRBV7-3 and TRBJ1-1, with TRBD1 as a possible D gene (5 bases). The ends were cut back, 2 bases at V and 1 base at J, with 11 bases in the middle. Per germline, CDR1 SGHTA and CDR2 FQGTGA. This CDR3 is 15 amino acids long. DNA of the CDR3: TGTGCCAGCAGCTTAGGGGGGGTTTCGAACACTGAAGCTTTCTTT. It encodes CASSLGGVSNTEAFF.

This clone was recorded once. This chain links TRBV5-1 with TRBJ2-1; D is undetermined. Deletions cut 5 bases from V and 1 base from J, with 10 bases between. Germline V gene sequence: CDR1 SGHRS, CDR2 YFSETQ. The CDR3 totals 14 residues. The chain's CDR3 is CASSLGPSYNEQFF. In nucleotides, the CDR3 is TGCGCCAGCAGTCTAGGCCCTTCCTACAATGAGCAGTTCTTC.